This entry lists 25 T cell receptor beta chains sequenced from one sample in a study of CD8 T cells in Susac syndrome. RNA in amounts of roughly 0.5 to 1 ug was reverse transcribed with random hexamers. One entry per CDR3 protein results from TCRdb running MiXCR on the immunoSEQ multiplex PCR reads. The sample has 180,000 or so distinct CDR3 sequences; around 94% are singletons. The sequencing input was CD4+ T cells from PBMCs. These receptors were collected from a human donor in good health.

The CDR3: CSAEGQSDTQYF. CDR3 DNA: TGCAGCGCCGAAGGACAGTCGGATACGCAGTATTTT. This chain connects TRBV29-1 to TRBJ2-3; tentative D call: TRBD1 (6 bases). The CDR3 is 12 amino acids. The V gene lost 7 bases and the J gene lost 6 bases, with 14 bases spanning the gap. Germline CDR1 is SQVTM and CDR2 is ANQGSEA.

This rearrangement joins TRBV7-6 to TRBJ2-5; D may be TRBD1 (6 bases). This CDR3 is built from 14 residues. CDR1 is SGHVS, CDR2 FNYEAQ, per germline. Between the trimmed V and J ends, which lost 5 bases and 5 bases, there was a span of 15 bases. The CDR3 DNA reads as TGTGCCAGCAGCCAACAGGGAAGTTCGGAGACCCAGTACTTC. Protein product: CASSQQGSSETQYF.

This chain uses TRBV3-1 with TRBJ2-7; 9 bases fit TRBD2. CDR1 is LGHDT and CDR2 is YNNKEL in the germline V gene (reference sequence). Unmatched junction bases numbered 5, after V lost 4 bases and J lost 4 bases. This CDR3 has 14 amino acids. The CDR3 protein is CASSLSGGEYEQYF. The CDR3 DNA follows: TGTGCCAGCAGCCTTAGCGGGGGAGAATACGAGCAGTACTTC.

This clonotype was observed a handful of times. The genes are TRBV28 and TRBJ1-2; no reliable D call. V lost 4 bases, J lost 5 bases, and 5 bases lay in between. CDR3 length: 11 amino acids. The germline CDR1 and CDR2 sequences are MDHEN and SYDVKM. DNA for the CDR3: TGTGCCAGCAGTTCGGATTATGGCTACACCTTC. As protein: CASSSDYGYTF.

This clonotype was picked up one time. This chain joins TRBV6-2 or TRBV6-3 and TRBJ2-1; a possible D gene is TRBD1 (6 bases). In germline, CDR1 is MNHEY, CDR2 SVGEGT. The CDR3 consists of 12 residues. Trimming removed 8 bases from V and 3 bases from J, with 8 bases in between. The DNA for the CDR3 is TGTGCCAGCCGACAGGTCTACAATGAGCAGTTCTTC. It is translated as CASRQVYNEQFF.

This clonotype was counted once. The chain joins TRBV12-3 or TRBV12-4 to TRBJ1-2; 12 nucleotides match TRBD1. The trim removed 6 bases at V and 4 bases at J, leaving 9 bases unmatched. The CDR3 length is 16 residues. The CDR3 spells CASSRGTGGVPYGYTF. CDR3 sequence (DNA): TGTGCCAGCAGCCGAGGGACAGGGGGCGTCCCCTATGGCTACACCTTC.

The chain joins TRBV6-6 to TRBJ2-7, with TRBD1 matching 7 bases. Per the germline V gene, CDR1 is MNHNY and CDR2 is SVGAGI (reference sequence). V lost 6 bases and J lost 2; bases outside the gene matches: 10. This CDR3 region has 15 residues. CDR3 region: CASRDRDRGAYEQYF. CDR3 bases: TGTGCCAGCAGGGACCGGGACAGAGGGGCCTACGAGCAGTACTTC.

This chain connects TRBV3-1 to TRBJ2-7, with D tentatively TRBD1 (5 bases). The V end lost 5 bases, the J end lost 5 bases, and 13 bases lay between the germline ends. The germline V gene encodes CDR1 LGHDT and CDR2 YNNKEL (reference sequence). CDR3 length: 13 residues. The DNA for the CDR3 is TGTGCCAGCAGCTTCGGACAATCCGACGAGCAGTACTTC. This translates into CASSFGQSDEQYF.

The J gene is TRBJ2-3, the V gene TRBV5-4, with TRBD2 matching over 9 bases. In germline, CDR1 is SGHNT, CDR2 YYREEE (reference sequence). CDR3 length: 17 amino acids. Losses at the gene ends were 1 base for V and 5 bases for J; bases not matched to a gene: 11. The CDR3 DNA reads TGTGCCAGCAGCTTGAGGCGGGGGGGGGCGCTTGAAGATACGCAGTATTTT. Residues: CASSLRRGGALEDTQYF.

The chain carries TRBV29-1 and TRBJ2-1; D is ambiguous. Trimming stripped 4 bases from V and 0 bases from J, with 10 bases between. The CDR3 sequence is 14 residues long. Germline V gene sequence: CDR1 SQVTM, CDR2 ANQGSEA. CDR3 DNA: TGCAGCGTTGTTGGCCGTAGCTCCTACAATGAGCAGTTCTTC. It encodes CSVVGRSSYNEQFF.

The chain carries TRBV3-1 and TRBJ2-3, with a tentative D call TRBD2 (5 bases). The V gene's germline CDR1 is LGHDT and CDR2 YNNKEL (reference sequence). V was shortened by 3 bases and J by 5 bases, with 9 bases between the two germline ends. The length of the CDR3 is 13 residues. The DNA for the CDR3 is TGTGCCAGCAGCCACGGGGTTGGAGATACGCAGTATTTT. Translation gives CASSHGVGDTQYF.

The chain couples TRBV27 to TRBJ1-1, with D maybe TRBD1 (5 bases). The CDR3 runs to 14 residues. The germline V and J ends were trimmed by 3 bases and 3 bases, with 11 bases remaining between them. CDR1 and CDR2 from the germline V gene are MNHEY and SMNVEV (reference sequence). The CDR3 bases are TGTGCCAGCAGTTTTCGTACAGGATACACTGAAGCTTTCTTT. This sequence encodes CASSFRTGYTEAFF.

The V call is TRBV15, the J call TRBJ2-3; 9 bases are shared with TRBD2. Germline CDR1 and CDR2: LNHNV and YYDKDF (reference sequence). Trimming took 0 bases from V and 2 from J; bases not matched to a gene: 6. The CDR3 has 17 amino acids. The CDR3: CATSREGGGLATDTQYF. For the CDR3, the DNA is TGTGCCACCAGCAGAGAGGGAGGGGGACTAGCCACAGATACGCAGTATTTT.

The V call is TRBV7-9, the J call TRBJ1-1; 11 nucleotides agree with TRBD1. The CDR3 has 15 residues. CDR1 is SEHNR, CDR2 FQNEAQ, per germline (reference sequence). V was pared by 4 bases and J by 7 bases, with 8 bases of the junction left unmatched. For the CDR3, the DNA is TGTGCCAGCAGCTACAAAGGACAGGGGGCGAATGAAGCTTTCTTT. The encoded protein is CASSYKGQGANEAFF.

The chain uses TRBV30 and TRBJ2-7, with 7 bases that match TRBD1. This CDR3 is 12 amino acids long. J was trimmed by 4 bases and V by 1 base; bases with no gene match: 1. Germline CDR1 GTSNPN, CDR2 SVGIG (reference sequence). CDR3 coding DNA: TGTGCCTGGAGTGGACAGGGATACGAGCAGTACTTC. This translates into CAWSGQGYEQYF.

The rearrangement links TRBV2 to TRBJ1-1; D possibly corresponds to TRBD1 (5 bases). Trimming cost V 4 bases and J 1 base, with 19 bases left between them. CDR1 and CDR2 from the germline V gene are SNHLY and FYNNEI. The CDR3 covers 17 residues. The chain's CDR3 is CASSASWAGTANTEAFF. The CDR3 region has the DNA TGTGCCAGCAGTGCCTCCTGGGCCGGGACTGCGAACACTGAAGCTTTCTTT.

This clonotype was seen only once. The V gene is TRBV10-3, the J gene TRBJ1-1, with 8 bases matching TRBD1. CDR1 and CDR2 (germline): ENHRY, SYGVKD. The CDR3 spans 15 residues. V was clipped by 4 bases and J by 8 bases; unmatched bases: 12. The DNA for the CDR3 is TGTGCCATCAGTGGTCACAAGGACAGGGCAGAGGAAGCTTTCTTT. Protein product: CAISGHKDRAEEAFF.

The gene calls are TRBV5-4 and TRBJ1-1, with TRBD1 matching 8 bases. This CDR3 region has 13 residues. Per the germline V gene, CDR1 is SGHNT and CDR2 is YYREEE (reference sequence). J gave up 5 bases and V 4 bases, and 4 bases lay outside the gene matches. The CDR3 protein is CASSRQGWTEAFF. The CDR3 DNA reads as TGTGCCAGCAGCCGACAGGGGTGGACTGAAGCTTTCTTT.

This sequence joins TRBV29-1 and TRBJ2-1, with 9 bases matching TRBD1. V gave up 2 bases and J gave up 2 bases; unmatched junction bases: 4. Germline V gene sequence: CDR1 SQVTM, CDR2 ANQGSEA. The CDR3 has 15 amino acids. The CDR3 sequence is CSVEWRDRAYNEQFF. DNA for the CDR3: TGCAGCGTTGAATGGAGGGACAGGGCCTACAATGAGCAGTTCTTC.

This rearrangement joins TRBV20-1 to TRBJ2-3; 8 nucleotides line up with TRBD1. This CDR3 is built from 14 residues. V was clipped by 5 bases and J by 2 bases; unmatched bases: 6. Germline V gene sequence: CDR1 DFQATT, CDR2 SNEGSKA (reference sequence). The CDR3 region has the DNA TGCAGTGCTGCAAGGACAGGGAACACAGATACGCAGTATTTT. Encoded protein: CSAARTGNTDTQYF.

This chain joins TRBV20-1 and TRBJ2-3; 10 bases are shared with TRBD2. CDR3 length equals 15 residues. The germline gives CDR1 DFQATT, CDR2 SNEGSKA (reference sequence). Trimming at V came to 3 bases and at J to 4 bases, leaving 7 bases not matched to a gene. The CDR3 DNA is TGCAGTGCTAGTCTCCCTAGCGGGGGAGCAGATACGCAGTATTTT. It is translated as CSASLPSGGADTQYF.

V and J are TRBV20-1 and TRBJ2-7; D may be TRBD2 (5 bases). CDR3 length: 14 residues. Trimming removed 0 bases at V and 8 bases at J, with 17 bases between. Germline assignment: CDR1 DFQATT and CDR2 SNEGSKA (reference sequence). The CDR3 nucleotides read TGCAGTGCTAGAGATCCGGGGAGTAGAGGGAAGCAGTACTTC. Its translation: CSARDPGSRGKQYF.

This clonotype occurred once. The V call is TRBV23-1, the J call TRBJ2-5; 9 nucleotides align to TRBD2. TRBV23-1 counts as an open reading frame of uncertain function. The CDR3 runs 14 residues. After removal of 3 bases from V and 3 bases from J, the junction contained 2 bases not matched to a gene. The CDR3 nucleotides are TGCGCCAGCAGTCAGGGACTAGCCAAAGAGACCCAGTACTTC. Protein: CASSQGLAKETQYF.

A few counts support this clonotype. The chain links TRBV11-2 to TRBJ2-7; D perhaps matches TRBD1 (6 bases). The CDR3 loop spans 13 amino acids. V lost 5 bases and J lost 1, with 9 bases in between. CDR1 is SGHAT and CDR2 is FQNNGV in the germline V gene. The CDR3 region is CASSVGQSYEQYF. CDR3 bases: TGTGCCAGCAGCGTCGGACAGTCCTACGAGCAGTACTTC.

CDR3 sequence (DNA): TGTGCCAGCAGCGTCGGACCAACAGGCTCTGGAAACACCATATATTTT. Translation: CASSVGPTGSGNTIYF. The chain links TRBV9 to TRBJ1-3; TRBD1 is a possible D gene (5 bases). Per germline, CDR1 SGDLS and CDR2 YYNGEE. V lost 2 bases and J 0 bases, leaving 12 bases between the germline ends. The CDR3 contains 16 residues.